This T cell receptor (beta chain) stems from a study of cytomegalovirus exposure and HLA in healthy donors (dated 2017 in TCRdb). Study-level background: In an earlier analysis of roughly 500 of the donors, 250 to 350 Gb of sequence data and 90 million to 130 million unique TCR beta sequences from about 179 million T cells were reported. An early release covering roughly 600 HLA-typed donors comprised about 300 gigabases of sequencing data and approximately 80 million unique TCR sequences. Among the roughly 370 genotyped donors, roughly 80% belonged to the genetic ancestry cluster associated with self-reported Caucasian donors. The study aimed to test whether cataloging public T cell receptors could reveal signatures of past pathogen exposure. The study profiled the T cell repertoires of 666 subjects by immunosequencing and related them to cytomegalovirus serostatus. Along with the roughly 670-subject first cohort, a separate validation cohort of over a hundred different subjects was used. High-throughput TCR immunosequencing, statistical association of individual TCRs with disease status, and machine learning were combined to predict cytomegalovirus infection status. To study patterns of TCR occurrence, a later analysis re-analyzed previously published TCR beta repertoires from under 750 donors and added high-resolution HLA genotyping. Rather than using new phenotypic data, the later analysis identified candidate immune exposures from TCR beta sequences and from how often those sequences occurred across donors. An earlier analysis of fewer than 750 of the donors used high-throughput TCR beta sequencing to judge whether each TCR beta V gene segment behaved as functional or pseudogenic. Alongside the repertoire data, information on donor age, sex, ethnicity and CMV serostatus was compiled. Genome-wide SNP genotypes for about three fifths of the roughly 670 donors were used in a later genetic analysis, which treated that subset as a discovery cohort. All discovery cohort repertoires had been generated on a single sequencing platform. HLA typing covered class I and class II loci at four-digit resolution. The number of typed donors differed by locus: about 629-630 for A, B, C, DRB1 and DQB1; some 500 for DQA1; about 600 for DPA1; and 400 to 480 for DPB1. About five DR-DQ haplotypes were treated as single units for association and clustering because of strong linkage in the cohort. Among some 400 genotyped donors of the cohort, an average of around 240,000 unique TCR beta nucleotide sequences were sequenced per donor, roughly a sixth of them non-productive.

The cysteine opens and the phenylalanine closes a CDR3 of 15 amino acids. The sequence is cut down to CDR3 DNA, 45 bases in frame from base 1. Trimming accounts for 6 bases at V and 4 bases at J, while the number of junction bases matched to no gene is 7. Looking up the germline V gene yields CDR1 SGHTA and CDR2 FQGNSA. What the study reported, not specific to this receptor: A later genetic analysis reported fewer N-insertions in productive TCRs among donors in an Asian-associated ancestry cluster than the approximately 670-donor mean. Because HLA typing was unavailable for some donors at each locus, only the typed subset was used in association tests. Specific HLA alleles were associated with 15,000 to 20,000 TCR beta sequences at a false discovery rate of 0.05 in a later analysis. A cluster of highly shared sequence variants was judged likely to represent a technical artifact of the sequencing pipeline. In a later analysis, HLA-associated TCR beta chains were found to be more clonally expanded and to have lower generation probabilities than equally common non-associated chains. When HLA alleles, especially DR and DQ, strongly co-occurred, TCR associations were difficult to assign to individual alleles. Roughly uniform sequencing depth across donors was assumed in presence/absence analyses, although this assumption may not hold. Because counts were too low, seventeen rarely observed V segments, including chromosome 9 orphons, were left out of the earlier analysis of about 620 of the donors. V-gene and J-gene trimming of TCR beta chains was associated with a missense DCLRE1C variant in a later genetic analysis, and the association was replicated in an independent cohort. Most TCR sequences were seen in very few donors, while some public TCRs were found in many individuals. According to the authors, the approach could potentially be generalized to other disease states and immunological phenotypes. Linkage disequilibrium might explain the correlated functional status among segregating V segments, but an unknown experimental factor could not be excluded. The classifier was reported to diagnose cytomegalovirus status with high specificity and sensitivity in both the original cohort and the validation cohort. In this cohort, only TCR beta chains were sequenced, and detectable features were limited by the absence of alpha or paired-chain data. An earlier analysis of several hundred of the donors showed that most TCR beta V segments appeared in productive rearrangements either about 87% or about 30% of the time, which broadly matched IMGT annotations. Some IMGT-functional V segments, including TRBV6-2 and TRBV6-3, could not be told apart with the 87-base-pair reads, so those segments were excluded. A total of fewer than 200 TCR beta chains were listed by the study as associated with cytomegalovirus. According to a later analysis, most CMV-associated TCR beta chains appeared to be HLA-restricted, and the HLA associations seemed to be driven largely by CMV exposure. A further reported finding was that TCR beta sequences accurately predicted the HLA-A and HLA-B alleles for most subjects in the first cohort. In a later analysis, the rate of TCR association differed among HLA loci, with DRB1 alleles having the most associated TCRs and HLA-C alleles having the fewest. According to a later analysis, parvovirus B19, influenza, CMV and Epstein-Barr virus appeared linked to several top co-occurrence clusters. In vitro tests confirmed that a few of the cytomegalovirus-associated TCR beta chains recognize cytomegalovirus antigens. The only immune exposure information available for the cohort was CMV serostatus.

The cohort was made up of approximately 670 healthy bone marrow donors. Cohort members were all nominally healthy when sampled, although unrecorded immune exposures were likely present. CMV serostatus was positive for 289 and negative for about 50% of the roughly 700 cohort members, and was not recorded for this donor. A peripheral blood sample was provided by each donor, and peripheral blood mononuclear cells were used for TCR beta sequencing. The Qiagen DNeasy Blood Extraction Kit was used to extract genomic DNA from the blood cell samples. Remarks on this clone: The antigen it binds to is not known. No base quality values were provided; no much bigger clone lies one nucleotide off.

Libraries were made using the immunoSEQ multiplex PCR assay. For the multiplex PCR, a mixture combining 60 forward primers for TCR Vbeta segments and 13 reverse primers for TCR Jbeta segments was used. The CDR3 region of rearranged TCR beta genes was amplified from genomic DNA with a multiplex PCR assay. The amplified TCR beta libraries were sequenced on the Illumina HiSeq System as 87-base-pair reads. Per the original workflow: A later analysis counted approximately 74 million unique TCR beta chains across the 666 repertoires, and 9.5 million to 11 million of these chains were shared by at least two donors. To remove PCR and sequencing errors, raw reads were error-corrected and collapsed into unique sequences using a nearest-neighbor algorithm that merged closely related sequences. CDR3 sequences were aligned to IMGT reference sequences to assign V, D and J gene segments. For a sequence to be retained, a match of at least six nucleotides to both a V gene segment and a J gene segment was required. A rearrangement counted as productive if the CDR3 had no stop codons and remained in frame with V and J, and every other rearrangement counted as non-productive. CDR3 was defined according to IMGT convention as the region running from the second conserved V-encoded cysteine to the conserved J-encoded phenylalanine. The earlier analysis of 450 to 750 of the donors excluded any sequence lacking an unambiguous match to a single V gene segment. An earlier analysis of a few hundred of the donors called V segments functional above 56.7% productive rearrangements and segregating when the between-donor standard deviation exceeded 5%. A statistical classification framework was built to diagnose cytomegalovirus status from the catalog of TCR beta chain sequences. In a later analysis, TCR nucleotide sequences were compared against IMGT/GENE-DB human TR gene sequences so that V and J genes could be assigned. Using the TCRdist pipeline, a later analysis assigned CDR3 sequences along with most-parsimonious VDJ recombination scenarios. In a later analysis, each TCR beta chain was defined by its CDR3 amino acid sequence together with its V-gene family, and reads without a unique V-gene family were excluded. To address suspected cross-contamination and a sequencing artifact, a later analysis removed approximately 600 highly shared, low-generation-probability nucleotide sequences. In a later analysis, a clonal expansion index for each public chain was calculated from normalized within-repertoire ranks of inferred template counts. In a later analysis, generation probabilities were computed using a VDJ recombination model fitted to out-of-frame rearrangements, and the results were checked against IGoR. A later analysis scored TCR-TCR, TCR-HLA and TCR-CMV co-occurrence with hypergeometric tests, applying a repertoire-size bias correction to TCR pairs. To estimate false discovery rates, a later analysis permuted the HLA or CMV assignments 20 times. In a later analysis, co-occurring TCRs were grouped with DBSCAN, and TCRdist sequence similarity was added when clustering was performed within HLA-allele-positive subsets. Co-occurrence clustering excluded repertoires with fewer than 30,000 or more than 120,000 public chains, plus five with anomalous nucleotide sharing. TCRdb's version of the immuneACCESS table is confined to in-frame rearrangements and falls short of the full clone set. An unresolved V gene accounts for under half of the shortfall where checked; the remainder is of unknown origin. D and trimming come from the DNA, and the V and J calls and clone size come from that table. This sample gives more than 90,000 clones in total; about 76% of them show up just once. The ten biggest clones cover 6.5% to 8.5% of the sample.

The sequence joins TRBV7-2 to TRBJ2-3, with 10 junctional bases fitting TRBD1. What was sequenced was PBMCs. This TCR derives from a human donor in good health. CDR3 protein: CASSPRTGGPDTQYF. In nucleotides, the sequence is TGTGCCAGCAGTCCCAGGACAGGGGGGCCAGATACGCAGTATTTT.